The 3 T cell receptor beta chains below come from one sample, sequenced in a study of radiation and T cells in renal cell carcinoma. Libraries were prepared by immunoSEQ multiplex PCR; TCRdb keeps only in-frame clonotypes and omits some of them. This sample has about 26,000 clones, with over 70% found just once. The time point was: blood 2 weeks post-SBRT. Described treatment: 15 Gy SBRT to primary tumor, nephrectomy 4 weeks later. The sample consisted of blood, taken from a patient whose treatment included radiotherapy and nephrectomy. The source is a man between 60 and 75 years old with renal cell carcinoma.

The rearrangement joins TRBV5-6 to TRBJ2-1, with TRBD1 as a possible D gene (6 bases). CDR3 size: 16 residues. Trimming removed 2 bases from V and 7 bases from J, with 19 bases in between. The germline V gene has CDR1 SGHDT and CDR2 YYEEEE. CDR3 coding DNA: TGTGCCAGCAGCTTATGGGGTCAGGGGCAGCTAAATGAGCAGTTCTTC. Amino acids: CASSLWGQGQLNEQFF.

The DNA for the CDR3 is TGTGCCAGCACCCGGGGACCGCGAGAGACCCAGTACTTC. The encoded protein is CASTRGPRETQYF. The rearrangement joins TRBV25-1 to TRBJ2-5; D may match TRBD1 or TRBD2 (5 bases each). Germline CDR1 and CDR2: MGHDK and SYGVNS. CDR3 length: 13 amino acids. Trimming left V 7 bases short and J 4 bases short, with 13 bases between. The full variable domain, completed using reference TRBV25-1 and TRBJ2-5, is EADIYQTPRYLVIGTGKKITLECSQTMGHDKMYWYQQDPGMELHLIHYSYGVNSTEKGDLSSESTVSRIRTEHFPLTLESARPSHTSQYLCASTRGPRETQYFGPGTRLLVL.

The rearrangement links TRBV19 to TRBJ2-1, with 7 nucleotides matching TRBD2. The CDR3 consists of 15 residues. J lost 5 bases, V lost 9 bases, and 13 bases had no gene match. Germline V gene data show CDR1 as LNHDA and CDR2 as SQIVND (reference sequence). The CDR3 loop reads CASKKQVLADNEQFF. CDR3 sequence (DNA): TGTGCCAGCAAAAAACAGGTTCTAGCGGACAATGAGCAGTTCTTC.